This T cell receptor beta chain was retrieved from a study of cytomegalovirus exposure and HLA in healthy donors. The CDR3 consists of 16 residues. V was clipped by 4 bases and J by 8 bases, with 20 bases between them. Germline lookup yields CDR1 SGHTA and CDR2 FQGNSA. The primer mix had 60 Vbeta and 13 Jbeta primers. Using immunoSEQ multiplex PCR, the repertoire was profiled, and TCRdb retains in-frame clones only, with some absent. The table shows around 53,000 clones, with almost 85% occurring only once. The sample consisted of PBMCs. The source is a man aged 50 to 60 in good health and CMV-seronegative. The V and J genes are TRBV7-2 and TRBJ1-4, with a weak D call TRBD1 (6 bases). CDR3 loop: CASSSAFGGVREKLFF. DNA for the CDR3: TGTGCCAGCAGCTCGGCCTTTGGGGGCGTGCGGGAAAAACTGTTTTTT.